This is a list of T cell receptor beta chains from one sample in a study of blood T cell repertoires in COVID-19. Sequenced by immunoSEQ multiplex PCR; TCRdb stores in-frame clones only, minus some. Of about 140,000 clones listed, 60% to 80% were seen once; the top ten hold over 8.5%. Sample: peripheral blood. Receptors originate from a man between 45 and 60 years old with active or convalescent COVID-19. The conserved cysteine and the conserved F or W are not part of the CDR3 here. Clone size is not always given. Where it is, it says once, few, many or a class for expanded clones.

abundance: -
v_gene: TRBV6-5
len: 14
j_gene: TRBJ1-5
CDR3aa: ASSYSGRAGNQPQH

abundance: -
v_gene: TRBV3-1/TRBV3-2
len: 12
j_gene: TRBJ2-7
CDR3aa: ASSPSLAVSEQY

abundance: -
v_gene: TRBV12-3/TRBV12-4
len: 10
j_gene: TRBJ2-3
CDR3aa: ASTGGRDTQY

abundance: -
v_gene: TRBV28
len: 13
j_gene: TRBJ1-3
CDR3aa: ASSPDSFSGNTIY

abundance: -
v_gene: TRBV30
len: 12
j_gene: TRBJ1-4
CDR3aa: AWCLQSTNEKLF

abundance: -
v_gene: TRBV7-8
len: 12
j_gene: TRBJ2-1
CDR3aa: ASIGQGAGNEQF

abundance: -
v_gene: TRBV12-3/TRBV12-4
len: 11
j_gene: TRBJ1-1
CDR3aa: ASSQSQGGEAF

abundance: -
v_gene: TRBV7-3
len: 13
j_gene: TRBJ2-3
CDR3aa: ASSSSEERTDTQY

abundance: -
v_gene: TRBV5-4
len: 11
j_gene: TRBJ2-7
CDR3aa: ATKRESSYEQY

abundance: -
v_gene: TRBV19
len: 13
j_gene: TRBJ2-4
CDR3aa: ASSPPPAGRSIQY

abundance: once
v_gene: TRBV18
len: 14
j_gene: TRBJ2-7
CDR3aa: ASSPPGGAGTYEQY

abundance: -
v_gene: TRBV21-1
len: 14
j_gene: TRBJ2-7
CDR3aa: ASSKGGGTGFYEQY

abundance: -
v_gene: TRBV6-1
len: 14
j_gene: TRBJ2-1
CDR3aa: ASSEAPGQGASEQF

abundance: -
v_gene: TRBV9
len: 12
j_gene: TRBJ1-1
CDR3aa: ASSQRLQGAEAF

abundance: -
v_gene: TRBV5-4
len: 9
j_gene: TRBJ2-7
CDR3aa: ASSLYTEQY

abundance: -
v_gene: TRBV30
len: 11
j_gene: TRBJ1-3
CDR3aa: AQRESSGNTIY

abundance: few
v_gene: TRBV11-3
len: 16
j_gene: TRBJ2-1
CDR3aa: ASSLDGPGTGQRNEQF

abundance: -
v_gene: TRBV21-1
len: 10
j_gene: TRBJ1-2
CDR3aa: AGDRSLYGYT

abundance: once
v_gene: TRBV5-6
len: 12
j_gene: TRBJ1-6
CDR3aa: ASSHVRANSPLH

abundance: -
v_gene: TRBV6-5
len: 13
j_gene: TRBJ2-7
CDR3aa: ASTVSFLQGYEQY

abundance: -
v_gene: TRBV10-3
len: 12
j_gene: TRBJ2-1
CDR3aa: AIRAGLAHNEQF

abundance: few
v_gene: TRBV29-1
len: 10
j_gene: TRBJ1-2
CDR3aa: SIGQTNYGYT

abundance: -
v_gene: TRBV2
len: 14
j_gene: TRBJ2-1
CDR3aa: ASSPRTSGGLNEQF